This T cell receptor (beta chain) was documented in a study of blood T cell repertoires in COVID-19. Background on the study: Samples taken during acute and convalescent COVID-19 were collected in the United States, Italy and Spain. PBMCs, B-cell-depleted T cells, or T cells were the source of the cDNA or gDNA that made up the material.

The length of the CDR3 is 15 residues. V shed 5 bases and J 3 bases; nucleotides not matched to a gene: 6. Germline V gene data show CDR1 as SGHTA and CDR2 as FQGNSA. The protocol was immunoSEQ multiplex PCR, while the TCRdb copy is restricted to in-frame clones and leaves out a portion. The sample shows some 120,000 clones, 85% to 90% of them seen only once. This receptor was identified in a human donor in a cohort sampled during active COVID-19. The rearrangement uses TRBV7-2 and TRBJ1-4; 7 positions agree with TRBD1. Sequencing was carried out using peripheral blood. DNA for the CDR3: TGTGCCAGCAGCCTCAGGGGGGTGGCTAATGAAAAACTGTTTTTT. Translation: CASSLRGVANEKLFF. Supplemented by reference TRBV7-2 and TRBJ1-4, the full variable domain reads GAGVSQSPSNKVTEKGKDVELRCDPISGHTALYWYRQSLGQGLEFLIYFQGNSAPDKSGLPSDRFSAERTGGSVSTLTIQRTQQEDSAVYLCASSLRGVANEKLFFGSGTQLSVL.